A single sample is the source of the 20 T cell receptor beta chains below, sequenced in a study of monozygotic twins with inflammatory bowel disease. With the 5' RACE reads reprocessed, TCRdb shows one record per CDR3 protein and no DNA. This sample lists more than 300,000 distinct CDR3 sequences; its ten largest clones have just over 2.5%. Sequenced input: blood. Every receptor here comes from a human donor with ulcerative colitis or Crohn's disease, or a healthy co-twin of an affected twin (not recorded which).

This sequence joins TRBV20-1 and TRBJ2-1. This CDR3 region has 14 residues. The germline V gene has CDR1 DFQATT and CDR2 SNEGSKA (reference sequence). CDR3 loop: CSASGGLLANEQFF.

This chain links TRBV6-4 with TRBJ1-1; TCRdb proposes TRBD1, but this gene call is untestable without DNA. The CDR3 extends over 13 amino acids. CDR1 and CDR2 (germline): MRHNA, SNTAGT. The CDR3 region is CASGETGWSEAFF.

The gene calls are TRBV12-3 or TRBV12-4 and TRBJ1-5; TCRdb selects TRBD1, and the lack of DNA leaves this call unchecked. The CDR3 contains 15 residues. CDR3: CASTSQGSGNQPQHF.

The rearrangement uses TRBV12-3 or TRBV12-4 and TRBJ2-7; TCRdb outputs TRBD1, but without DNA this stays unchecked. The CDR3 contains 13 residues. CDR3 in amino acids: CASSFVRGFEQYF.

The gene calls are TRBV12-3 or TRBV12-4 and TRBJ1-1; TCRdb gives TRBD1 as the D gene, but with no DNA this cannot be confirmed. The CDR3 extends over 14 amino acids. CDR3 region: CASGDRGLHTEAFF.

The rearrangement uses TRBV28 and TRBJ2-7; TCRdb's assignment of TRBD2 cannot be checked, as there is no DNA. This CDR3 spans 15 amino acids. Germline V gene data show CDR1 as MDHEN and CDR2 as SYDVKM. This CDR3 reads CASSLPRLPSYEQYF. Complete variable domain (other parts from reference TRBV28 and TRBJ2-7): DVKVTQSSRYLVKRTGEKVFLECVQDMDHENMFWYRQDPGLGLRLIYFSYDVKMKEKGDIPEGYSVSREKKERFSLILESASTNQTSMYLCASSLPRLPSYEQYFGPGTRLTVT.

The gene calls are TRBV9 and TRBJ2-7; TCRdb returns TRBD1, unconfirmable since there is no DNA. CDR1 is SGDLS, CDR2 YYNGEE, per germline. This CDR3 contains 16 residues. This chain's CDR3 is CASSSSRTGDSYEQYF. The whole variable domain, filled in from reference TRBV9 and TRBJ2-7, reads DSGVTQTPKHLITATGQRVTLRCSPRSGDLSVYWYQQSLDQGLQFLIQYYNGEERAKGNILERFSAQQFPDLHSELNLSSLELGDSALYFCASSSSRTGDSYEQYFGPGTRLTVT.

The V gene is TRBV6-1, the J gene TRBJ2-1; TCRdb designates TRBD2, a call that cannot be tested without DNA. Germline CDR1 is MNHNS and CDR2 is SASEGT. This CDR3 contains 18 residues. The CDR3 loop is CASSPGTSGGASYNEQFF.

The chain joins TRBV20-1 to TRBJ1-6. Germline CDR1 and CDR2: DFQATT and SNEGSKA (reference sequence). The CDR3 is 16 amino acids. CDR3 in amino acids: CSARPIRGSRNSPLHF.

The chain links TRBV29-1 to TRBJ2-3; TCRdb indicates TRBD2, and absent DNA this call remains unverified. The CDR3 is 16 amino acids. Germline V gene sequence: CDR1 SQVTM, CDR2 ANQGSEA. The CDR3 sequence is CSVEDGSGDSTDTQYF.

The chain combines TRBV6-2 or TRBV6-3 with TRBJ2-7; TCRdb's D call, TRBD1, is unchecked because there is no DNA. This CDR3 contains 13 residues. Looked up from germline, CDR1 is MNHEY and CDR2 is SVGEGT. CDR3: CASSPRPPHEQYF.

The CDR3 loop is CASSPWAGVNTEAFF. The chain recombines TRBV5-1 with TRBJ1-1; TCRdb's D call of TRBD1 is untestable without DNA. The CDR3 totals 15 residues. Germline CDR1 reads SGHRS; CDR2 reads YFSETQ.

The rearrangement uses TRBV25-1 and TRBJ1-2; TCRdb's D gene call, TRBD1, goes unchecked for lack of DNA. The CDR3 is made up of 14 amino acids. CDR1 is MGHDK, CDR2 SYGVNS, per germline. CDR3 amino acids: CASSEFGPGNGYTF.

This chain links TRBV5-1 with TRBJ2-3; TCRdb selects TRBD1, and the lack of DNA leaves this call unchecked. Germline V lookup: CDR1 SGHRS, CDR2 YFSETQ. The CDR3 sequence is 15 residues long. The CDR3 loop reads CASSFSRQGRDTQYF.

This chain connects TRBV12-3 or TRBV12-4 to TRBJ1-4; TCRdb's D gene call, TRBD1, goes unchecked for lack of DNA. The CDR3 runs 16 residues. CDR3 sequence: CASSQTGGERNEKLFF.

V gene TRBV12-3 or TRBV12-4 combines with J gene TRBJ1-5; TCRdb gives TRBD1 as the D gene, but with no DNA this cannot be confirmed. The CDR3 length is 15 residues. CDR3 amino acids: CASSRRGQVRQPQHF.

This chain links TRBV20-1 with TRBJ1-1. CDR3 length: 14 residues. Germline V gives CDR1 DFQATT, CDR2 SNEGSKA (reference sequence). CDR3 sequence reads: CSASNAGGLTEAFF.

The V and J genes are TRBV7-2 and TRBJ1-6; TCRdb gives TRBD1 as the D gene, but with no DNA this cannot be confirmed. Germline assignment: CDR1 SGHTA and CDR2 FQGNSA. The CDR3 is 16 residues long. This CDR3 reads CASSHAGVVRNSPLHF.

The chain uses TRBV12-3 or TRBV12-4 and TRBJ2-2; there is no DNA to check the TCRdb D call of TRBD1. The CDR3 is made up of 16 amino acids. The CDR3 region is CASSHGQGLNTGELFF.

The rearrangement uses TRBV5-1 and TRBJ2-3; the D gene TCRdb calls, TRBD1, cannot be checked with no DNA. Germline-derived CDR1 and CDR2 are SGHRS and YFSETQ. This CDR3 is built from 16 residues. The CDR3 sequence: CASSLNPGQGQDTQYF.